This section outlines one T cell receptor (beta chain) sequence together with its context. Its cognate antigen has yet to be identified. Per-base qualities were not stored, and no clone one base away is much larger. This sample is drawn from a study of esophageal squamous cell carcinoma tumors (dated by TCRdb to the early 2020s). About the investigation overall: Patients were split into immuno relation high and low groups by principal component analysis with K-means clustering of immunohistochemical T-cell and checkpoint marker values. The approximately 10 cases yielded approximately 1.6 million total TCRalpha reads and 1 million to 1.3 million total TCRbeta reads, and approximately 33,000 and 36,000 of those reads, respectively, were unique. In Japan, approximately 52 patients with esophageal squamous cell carcinoma who were treated surgically made up the wider cohort, which included some 21 high and around 30 low immuno relation cases. TCR sequencing covered 10 patients: five randomly selected high immuno relation cases and five background-matched low immuno relation cases. The study was designed to assess TCR repertoire diversity and shared TCR repertoires of T cells within the tumor environment of esophageal squamous cell carcinoma.

Libraries were made using 5' RACE. PCR was performed with KAPA HiFi using TCRalpha or TCRbeta constant-region primers together with a P20EA primer, and a nested second PCR was then carried out with CA2 or CB2. Amplification of TCR genes was performed by unbiased adaptor ligation RT-PCR, in which reverse transcription was carried out with Superscript III and a polyT18-containing BSL-18E primer. After second-strand synthesis and blunting, the P10EA/P20EA adaptor was ligated to the cDNA 5' end, followed by NotI digestion. Both the first and second PCRs consisted of approximately 22 cycles of 98 degrees C for 20 s, 65 degrees C for 30 s and 72 degrees C for 1 min. The Nextera XT Index kit v2 Set A was used to index the amplicons, which were pooled in equimolar amounts and quantified with a Qubit 2.0 Fluorometer. For sequencing, the Illumina MiSeq platform generated 2x300 bp paired-end reads. Per the source publication's procedure: Using Repertoire Genesis software ver.1.0, reads were assigned to V and J genes based on the highest identity to IMGT reference sequences. CDR3 was defined as the region from Cys104 to Phe118 plus Gly119 and was translated, and unique sequence reads were defined as those with distinct V, J and CDR3 amino acids. Shared V|J combinations were chosen if significant in both a Fisher's exact test in edgeR and a Mann Whitney U test. After singletons were removed and 500 repertoire combinations were bootstrapped, the repertoire dissimilarity index was calculated with the R rdi package. Clones were called with MiXCR by TCRdb after fastp trimmed the public reads at Q25, and only in-frame beta chains were retained. Rows are unified per CDR3 protein, each entry keeping the most common DNA and genes. The V and J calls were determined by TCRdb, not by the authors. The sample table lists over 5,000 distinct CDR3 sequences, approximately 23% of them with a count of one. The ten top clones hold around 29% of the sample.

The study at large found these results: Given the large variation in the TCRalphabeta repertoire, shared V|J recombination candidates may have been selected by chance. No difference in total TCR repertoire counts was observed between groups, whereas significant repertoire counts were found to be higher in the high immuno relation group. In three of the 10 cases, a single TCRalpha VJ recombination dominated, and TCRalpha diversity seemed to be reduced. Over 26 TRAV|TRAJ and some 25 TRBV|TRBJ combinations appeared shared among high immuno relation cases, including TRAV13-1|TRAJ22 and TRBV7-9|TRBJ2-7. Only a few cases were included in the TCR repertoire analysis, and no investigation at the CDR3 clonotype level was carried out. TCRalpha and TCRbeta chains were sequenced separately, so chain pairing and recognized antigens remained unknown.

The CDR3 starts with the cysteine, ends with the phenylalanine, and has 16 residues. Left in the record is the CDR3 DNA by itself, 48 bases read in frame from the first base. From a lookup of the germline V gene, CDR1 and CDR2 are SGHTA and FQGTGA. For this chain, trimming is 1 base at the V end and 7 bases at the J end, and the number of junction bases without a gene match is 10. Enrollment excluded patients who had received neoadjuvant chemotherapy or who had no clinical information. The TCR-sequenced cases shown were male and had subtotal esophagectomy with 2- or 3-field lymphadenectomy. RNA was extracted from bulk tumor tissue sections with a Qiagen AllPrep kit, without T-cell sorting. Small sections of surgically resected tumor tissue were kept in RNAlater reagent at -80 degrees C until RNA was extracted.

The material sequenced was tumor tissue. The sequence was collected from a man aged 45-85 years with esophageal squamous cell carcinoma. Recombination connected TRBV7-3 to TRBJ2-7; TRBD2 agrees with 10 junctional bases. The sequenced DNA is TGTGCCAGCAGCTTAAGCCCCACTAGCGGGATTAAGGAGCAGTACTTC. It encodes CASSLSPTSGIKEQYF.